The 5 T cell receptor beta chains presented below share a single source sample, sequenced in a study of blood T cell repertoires in COVID-19. TCRdb keeps only in-frame clones here, not all; method: immunoSEQ multiplex PCR. This sample has roughly 160,000 clones, with approximately 91% found just once. The sequenced sample consisted of peripheral blood. The receptors were sampled from a man between 18 and 35 years old with acute or convalescent COVID-19.

This clone is categorized as medium-sized. This chain uses TRBV5-6 with TRBJ2-1; TRBD1 is a possible D gene (6 bases). With 4 bases removed from V and 0 bases from J, the gap between germline ends came to 8 bases. Germline assignment: CDR1 SGHDT and CDR2 YYEEEE. This CDR3 is 14 amino acids long. The CDR3 protein is CASSRDTSYNEQFF. Written as DNA, the CDR3 is TGTGCCAGCAGCCGGGACACCTCCTACAATGAGCAGTTCTTC.

This chain connects TRBV24-1 to TRBJ2-2; D possibly corresponds to TRBD2 (5 bases). Germline-derived CDR1 and CDR2 are KGHDR and SFDVKD. Trimming took 7 bases from V and 4 from J, leaving 15 bases between them. The CDR3 has 15 residues. The CDR3 DNA sequence: TGTGCCACCAGCCCCGGACTTCGGGTCACCGGGGAGCTGTTTTTT. Translated, it gives CATSPGLRVTGELFF.

V and J are TRBV2 and TRBJ1-2, with 8 bases aligning to TRBD1. Germline CDR1 is SNHLY and CDR2 is FYNNEI. V shed 6 bases, J shed 4 bases, and the junction held 7 bases outside the gene matches. The length of the CDR3 is 14 residues. The CDR3 nucleotides read TGTGCCAGCAGCCAAGGACAGGGTGGCTATGGCTACACCTTC. Its translation: CASSQGQGGYGYTF. The full variable domain, rest sourced from reference TRBV2 and TRBJ1-2, is EPEVTQTPSHQVTQMGQEVILRCVPISNHLYFYWYRQILGQKVEFLVSFYNNEISEKSEIFDDQFSVERPDGSNFTLKIRSTKLEDSAMYFCASSQGQGGYGYTFGSGTRLTVV.

The chain recombines TRBV18 with TRBJ1-6; 8 bases map to TRBD1. Trimming cost V 3 bases and J 8 bases; bases outside gene matches: 6. CDR1 is KGHSH and CDR2 is LQKENI in the germline V gene. This CDR3 has 15 residues. The chain's CDR3 is CASSPGTGFDSPLHF. For the CDR3, the DNA is TGTGCCAGCTCACCCGGGACAGGATTTGATTCACCCCTCCACTTT. Together with reference TRBV18 and TRBJ1-6, the CDR3 gives the full variable domain: NAGVMQNPRHLVRRRGQEARLRCSPMKGHSHVYWYRQLPEEGLKFMVYLQKENIIDESGMPKERFSAEFPKEGPSILRIQQVVRGDSAAYFCASSPGTGFDSPLHFGNGTRLTVT.

The chain couples TRBV28 to TRBJ1-2, with 7 positions matching TRBD1. With V trimmed by 6 bases and J by 1 base, 11 bases remained unmatched. The CDR3 has 16 residues. Germline assignment: CDR1 MDHEN and CDR2 SYDVKM. The CDR3, as DNA: TGTGCCAGCAGGGGAGAAGGGACAGCAAGTAACTATGGCTACACCTTC. This translates into CASRGEGTASNYGYTF.